This entry lists 15 T cell receptor beta chains sequenced from one sample in a study of T-cell reconstitution after alpha-beta-depleted transplantation in children. Preparation of the TCRbeta library was carried out with unique molecular identifiers. TCRdb reprocessed the PCR reads with MiXCR, giving one entry per CDR3 protein. Of approximately 640,000 distinct CDR3 sequences in the sample, roughly 15% were seen once. The sample here was PBMCs from the stem cell graft donor, taken from the stem cell graft. These receptors were collected from a human donor who donated a stem cell graft to a child with acute myeloid leukemia.

This clonotype was found a few times. This chain links TRBV12-3 or TRBV12-4 with TRBJ2-3, with D perhaps matching TRBD2 (7 bases). Trimming removed 5 bases at V and 4 bases at J, with 16 bases between. This CDR3 contains 15 residues. The CDR3 region has the DNA TGTGCCAGCAGTCCCGGGGGGCGGGGCGCAGATACGCAGTATTTT. Translation: CASSPGGRGADTQYF.

This clonotype was seen more than once but under ten times. The rearrangement uses TRBV6-1 and TRBJ1-5; D may be TRBD1 (6 bases). Germline V gene sequence: CDR1 MNHNS, CDR2 SASEGT. V lost 6 bases to trimming and J lost 0 bases, with 9 bases between them. The CDR3 spans 14 residues. The CDR3: CASRRDNSNQPQHF. CDR3 sequence (DNA): TGTGCCAGCAGACGGGACAATAGCAATCAGCCCCAGCATTTT.

This clonotype has a handful of counts. The chain employs TRBV7-9 and TRBJ2-2, with 8 positions matching TRBD1. Germline-derived CDR1 and CDR2 are SEHNR and FQNEAQ (reference sequence). The CDR3 runs 15 residues. J gave up 2 bases and V 7 bases, and 6 bases lay outside the gene matches. Written as DNA, the CDR3 is TGTGCCAGCACCCCAGACAGGGGCAACACCGGGGAGCTGTTTTTT. This sequence encodes CASTPDRGNTGELFF.

The chain combines TRBV5-1 with TRBJ2-1; 8 nucleotides line up with TRBD2. This CDR3 is 17 amino acids long. Losses at the gene ends were 4 bases for V and 7 bases for J; bases not matched to a gene: 16. The germline gives CDR1 SGHRS, CDR2 YFSETQ. Here the CDR3 reads CASSLRSLAGGVNEQFF. DNA of the CDR3: TGCGCCAGCAGCCTCAGGTCGTTGGCGGGGGGCGTAAATGAGCAGTTCTTC.

This clonotype was counted a few times. The chain uses TRBV7-2 and TRBJ2-5, with D perhaps assigned TRBD1 or TRBD2 (5 bases each). The V end lost 3 bases, the J end lost 2 bases, and 13 bases lay between the germline ends. This CDR3 comprises 15 residues. CDR1 is SGHTA, CDR2 FQGNSA, per germline. CDR3 residues: CASSFGGSVQETQYF. The CDR3 nucleotides read TGTGCCAGCAGCTTTGGGGGTTCCGTACAAGAGACCCAGTACTTC.

This clonotype was counted only a few times. V and J are TRBV11-2 and TRBJ2-7; TRBD2 is a possible D gene (6 bases). Per germline, CDR1 SGHAT and CDR2 FQNNGV. The CDR3 has 13 residues. The V and J ends lost 3 bases and 3 bases respectively, with 9 bases between them. CDR3 nucleotide sequence: TGTGCCAGCAGCTTCGAGGAGGGCTACGAGCAGTACTTC. Translation: CASSFEEGYEQYF.

This clonotype occurred a few times. The chain employs TRBV7-4 and TRBJ1-4; D call uncertain. The CDR3 contains 16 residues. The ends were cut back, 8 bases at V and 4 bases at J, with 20 bases in the middle. From germline, CDR1 is SGHVT and CDR2 SQSDAQ. The CDR3 DNA is TGTGCCAGCCTTATGGGCCTTACCTCAATTAATGAAAAACTGTTTTTT. As protein: CASLMGLTSINEKLFF.

Many counts were recorded for this clonotype. The J gene is TRBJ1-5, the V gene TRBV29-1; a possible D gene is TRBD1 (6 bases). Trimming cost V 7 bases and J 12 bases, with 16 bases left between them. There are 11 residues in the CDR3. The germline V gene encodes CDR1 SQVTM and CDR2 ANQGSEA. In DNA form, the CDR3 reads TGCAGCGCCTCGGACAGCTCGGACCAGCATTTT. Amino acids: CSASDSSDQHF.

This chain connects TRBV7-9 to TRBJ2-3, with D unclear. Germline V gene data show CDR1 as SEHNR and CDR2 as FQNEAQ (reference sequence). V lost 3 bases to trimming and J lost 1 base, with 14 bases between them. This CDR3 has 16 residues. The CDR3 DNA reads as TGTGCCAGCAGCTTCGTATCCCCCGTGGGCACAGATACGCAGTATTTT. Its protein product is CASSFVSPVGTDTQYF.

In this sample, this clonotype turned up many times. The chain carries TRBV7-2 and TRBJ2-2; unclear D gene. V lost 1 base to trimming and J lost 0 bases, with 9 bases between them. The CDR3 totals 16 residues. Germline V lookup: CDR1 SGHTA, CDR2 FQGNSA. The CDR3: CASSLVGQPNTGELFF. CDR3 in DNA: TGTGCCAGCAGCTTAGTAGGGCAGCCGAACACCGGGGAGCTGTTTTTT.

This clonotype was recorded many times. V is TRBV7-3 and J is TRBJ2-5, with a weak D call TRBD1 (6 bases). The V gene's germline CDR1 is SGHTA and CDR2 FQGTGA. The germline V and J ends were trimmed by 5 bases and 5 bases, with 12 bases remaining between them. CDR3 length: 13 residues. The CDR3 loop is CASSMARGETQYF. The CDR3 DNA reads as TGTGCCAGCAGCATGGCCAGGGGTGAGACCCAGTACTTC.

The chain has TRBV20-1 and TRBJ2-4; 12 bases are shared with TRBD2. The CDR3 contains 21 residues. Trimming at V came to 5 bases and at J to 1 base, leaving 21 bases not matched to a gene. Germline V lookup: CDR1 DFQATT, CDR2 SNEGSKA (reference sequence). The CDR3 bases are TGCAGTGCTCCCCCTCACCGACAGACTAGCGGGGGCCCCTGGGCCAAAAACATTCAGTACTTC. Amino acids: CSAPPHRQTSGGPWAKNIQYF.

The sample holds many counts of this clonotype. The chain employs TRBV29-1 and TRBJ2-1; tentatively, D is TRBD2 (5 bases). The CDR3 contains 13 residues. Germline V CDR1 and CDR2: SQVTM, ANQGSEA. V was clipped by 4 bases and J by 9 bases, with 16 bases between them. The CDR3 sequence: CSVALSGSPEQFF. CDR3 in DNA: TGCAGCGTTGCCCTCTCGGGGTCCCCTGAGCAGTTCTTC.

The V call is TRBV6-1, the J call TRBJ1-1, with a weak D call TRBD1 (6 bases). Per germline, CDR1 MNHNS and CDR2 SASEGT. The CDR3 runs 16 residues. Between the trimmed V and J ends, which lost 0 bases and 5 bases, there was a span of 16 bases. The CDR3 DNA reads TGTGCCAGCAGTGAAGCGCATTCAGGGGCGAAGACTGAAGCTTTCTTT. Protein: CASSEAHSGAKTEAFF.

This chain uses TRBV20-1 with TRBJ2-1, with D tentatively TRBD1 (5 bases). The CDR3 extends over 16 amino acids. Germline V gene lookup returns CDR1 DFQATT and CDR2 SNEGSKA (reference sequence). The germline V and J ends were trimmed by 0 bases and 0 bases, with 12 bases remaining between them. This CDR3 is CSARDHRDSSYNEQFF. The CDR3 nucleotides read TGCAGTGCTAGAGATCATCGTGACAGCTCCTACAATGAGCAGTTCTTC.